The clone carrying this T cell receptor beta chain was picked up a small number of times. The record originates from a study of T cells in Graves' hyperthyroidism and ophthalmopathy. Trimming shortened V by 3 bases and J by 4 bases, and 13 bases separated the two germline ends. CDR3 length: 14 amino acids. CDR1 is SGDLS and CDR2 is YYNGEE in the germline V gene. Amplification of TCR beta CDR3 regions used RNA as the template. The HTBI set primed first-round TCR CDR3 RT-PCR. TCRdb called the multiplex PCR reads again in MiXCR, with one record for every CDR3 protein. The top ten clones hold about 15% of a sample with over 500,000 distinct CDR3 sequences, 13% to 15% of them seen once.

The source material was blood. The sequence derives from a woman aged 40 to 55 with Graves' hyperthyroidism. The rearrangement uses TRBV9 and TRBJ2-5; no clear D. This CDR3 is CASSGPADTETQYF. As DNA, the CDR3 is TGTGCCAGCAGCGGACCGGCAGATACAGAGACCCAGTACTTC.